This T cell receptor (beta chain) was observed in a study of regulatory T cells in long-lasting Graves disease. This clonotype has at least ten counts. The time point here: persistent/refractory GD, antithyroid drugs over 5 years with positive TRAb. Generation of the TCR library employed RNA extracted from PBMCs. Arm-PCR of CDR3 regions and iRepertoire HTBI primers were the basis on which TCR beta libraries were built. A single record per CDR3 protein comes from TCRdb applying MiXCR to the multiplex PCR reads. In the table there are about 470,000 distinct CDR3 sequences, less than 25% of which are singletons. From germline, CDR1 is MDHEN and CDR2 SYDVKM. The V end lost 3 bases, the J end lost 3 bases, and 17 bases lay between the germline ends. This CDR3 contains 16 residues.

This sequence was found in a female donor with Graves disease. Here the sequenced sample was peripheral blood mononuclear cells (PBMCs), taken when the disease was refractory, from a patient treated with antithyroid drugs. V is TRBV28 and J is TRBJ1-2; D not certain. CDR3 residues: CASSLWLDGRYYGYTF. In DNA, the CDR3 is TGTGCCAGCAGTTTGTGGTTAGACGGCCGGTACTATGGCTACACCTTC.